The present T cell receptor beta chain was sequenced within a study of cytomegalovirus exposure and HLA in healthy donors. Whole-study findings and limits: Further analysis was carried out later, and it showed several of the most significant clusters appearing linked to common viral pathogens. Some TCR beta chains (roughly 150 of them) were listed as cytomegalovirus-associated.

With 60 Vbeta and 13 Jbeta primers, the PCR was carried out. Per the authors' pipeline: The count from a later analysis was tens of millions of unique TCR beta chains, roughly 11 million of them shared. The table came from immunoSEQ multiplex PCR; TCRdb's copy has only in-frame clones and leaves some out. The DNA was the basis for D and trimming; V, J and clone size are from that table. The data contain under 200,000 clones, roughly 85% of them singletons. The CDR3 extends over 14 amino acids. CDR1 and CDR2 from the germline V gene are MDHEN and SYDVKM. With V trimmed by 2 bases and J by 9 bases, 7 bases remained unmatched. Remarks on this clone: Antigen: not known.

This rearrangement joins TRBV28 to TRBJ2-3; TRBD2 agrees at 8 bases. The TCR originated in a woman under 30 in good health and CMV-seronegative. The specimen was PBMCs. The CDR3 DNA follows: TGTGCCAGCAGTTTAGCGGCGGGAGGAGACACGCAGTATTTT. Translation gives CASSLAAGGDTQYF.